This entry lists 2 T cell receptor beta chains sequenced from one sample in a study of beta chain features in type 1 diabetes. General observations from the study: The study found moderately but significantly shorter TCRB CDR3s in all four CD4+ subsets of Type 1 diabetes patients.

What was sequenced were expressed TCRB transcripts, since all of the isolated RNA had been reverse transcribed. TCRdb's copy holds only in-frame clones and misses some; the assay was immunoSEQ multiplex PCR. The sample consists of over 150,000 clones, around 10% of them appearing once. The antigens for these receptors are not known. Source material: central memory CD4+ T cells from blood. Receptors were obtained from a man under 40 with type 1 diabetes.

The chain couples TRBV30 to TRBJ1-3, with 8 nucleotides matching TRBD1. After removal of 2 bases from V and 0 bases from J, the junction contained 3 bases not matched to a gene. The V gene's germline CDR1 is GTSNPN and CDR2 SVGIG (reference sequence). The CDR3 is made up of 15 amino acids. The CDR3 sequence: CAWSFDRGSGNTIYF. The CDR3 bases are TGTGCCTGGAGTTTTGACAGGGGCTCTGGAAACACCATATATTTT.

The chain recombines TRBV14 with TRBJ2-3; weak D call: TRBD1 (6 bases). The CDR3 has 14 amino acids. Deletions cut 4 bases from V and 6 bases from J, with 14 bases between. Germline V gene lookup returns CDR1 SGHDN and CDR2 FVKESK. The chain's CDR3 is CASSRMTGGDTQYF. CDR3 bases: TGTGCCAGCAGCCGAATGACAGGTGGGGATACGCAGTATTTT.